The source of this TCR beta chain is a study of blood T cell repertoires in COVID-19. In the study overall: Sites in the United States, Italy and Spain provided acute and convalescent COVID-19 samples. PBMCs, B-cell-depleted T cells, or T cells were the source of the cDNA or gDNA that made up the material.

J gave up 3 bases and V 4 bases, and 4 bases lay outside the gene matches. The CDR3 totals 14 residues. Germline lookup yields CDR1 LNHDA and CDR2 SQIVND (reference sequence). Original data processing: Reference gene primers were amplified, and this amplification served to estimate nucleated cell counts. The protocol was immunoSEQ multiplex PCR, while the TCRdb copy is restricted to in-frame clones and leaves out a portion. D and trimming come from the DNA, and the V and J calls and clone size come from that table. This sample yields a few hundred thousand clones, of which approximately 87% are seen a single time; about 4.9% belongs to the top ten.

The chain uses TRBV19 and TRBJ2-3; 7 bases fit TRBD2. The sequenced sample consisted of peripheral blood. The origin of this receptor is a man in his 60s who had recovered from COVID-19. CDR3 sequence (DNA): TGTGCCAGTAGTAGTGTGGGGGGGACAGATACGCAGTATTTT. The encoded protein is CASSSVGGTDTQYF.